These 18 T cell receptor beta chains were all obtained from the same sample, sequenced in a study of tumor and adjacent non-tumor tissue in lung cancer. The library came from three nested PCR rounds adapted from ARM-PCR protocols. Using its own MiXCR run on the multiplex PCR reads, TCRdb lists one record per CDR3 protein. This sample has 75,000 to 95,000 distinct CDR3 sequences, with 67% found just once. The template was RNA from unsorted bulk tissue. The sequencing input was lung tumor tissue. All receptors come from a man between 60 and 70 years old with non-small cell lung cancer.

This chain joins TRBV4-1 and TRBJ2-2; the D is unclear. This CDR3 region has 14 residues. Germline V gene lookup returns CDR1 MGHRA and CDR2 YSYEKL. CDR3 region: CISSLEESTGELFF. The CDR3 nucleotides read TGCATCAGCAGCCTAGAGGAGAGCACCGGGGAGCTGTTTTTT.

On this clonotype itself: The CDR3 does not close with the conserved phenylalanine or tryptophan, likely indicating a read error. The limits of the CDR3 on the DNA are not certain, so only TCRdb's listed CDR3 is given. The chain has TRBV20-1 and TRBJ1-1; the DNA was not used to check the table's D call, TRBD1. The CDR3 adds up to 14 amino acids, both ends counted. Germline V lookup: CDR1 DFQATT, CDR2 SNEGSKA (reference sequence). The CDR3 sequence: CSARGDRGDTEASL.

Only a few counts were recorded for this clonotype. J is TRBJ2-1 and V is TRBV5-1; 8 bases line up with TRBD1. The J segment lost 3 bases and the V segment lost 1 base, leaving 3 bases of the junction unmatched. CDR3 size: 15 residues. The germline V gene encodes CDR1 SGHRS and CDR2 YFSETQ. The CDR3 reads CASSLMDRDYNEQFF. DNA of the CDR3: TGCGCCAGCAGCTTGATGGACAGGGACTACAATGAGCAGTTCTTC.

Comments on this clonotype: At one boundary the junction diverges from the germline segment, which might be a read error. The J gene is TRBJ2-4, the V gene TRBV4-2, with 7 bases lining up with TRBD2. The germline gives CDR1 LGHNA, CDR2 YNFKEQ. The CDR3 has 19 amino acids. CDR3 region: CARSQTQASGSLARNIQYF. CDR3 DNA: TGTGCCAGGAGCCAAACGCAGGCTAGCGGATCGTTAGCCAGAAACATTCAGTACTTC.

The chain is built from TRBV29-1 and TRBJ1-1; D is unresolved. The CDR3 runs 11 residues. Between the trimmed V and J ends, which lost 4 bases and 7 bases, there was a span of 10 bases. Germline loops: CDR1 SQVTM, CDR2 ANQGSEA. The CDR3 is CSVAVRVEAFF. CDR3 DNA sequence: TGCAGCGTTGCGGTCAGAGTTGAAGCTTTCTTT.

The V call is TRBV20-1, the J call TRBJ2-4, with 9 bases aligning to TRBD1. Germline assignment: CDR1 DFQATT and CDR2 SNEGSKA (reference sequence). V lost 1 base to trimming and J lost 0 bases; unmatched junction nucleotides: 10. CDR3 length: 18 amino acids. The CDR3 is CSARGTGVLGLAKNIQYF. CDR3 DNA sequence: TGCAGTGCTAGAGGGACAGGGGTTCTTGGACTAGCCAAAAACATTCAGTACTTC.

In this sample, this clonotype turned up a few times. A clone one base away is much larger, so this may be a read error. The chain combines TRBV6-1 with TRBJ2-5; TRBD2 agrees at 7 bases. V trimming: 4 bases; J trimming: 4 bases; junction bases outside the gene matches: 6. CDR3 length: 14 residues. Germline V gene lookup returns CDR1 MNHNS and CDR2 SASEGT. The CDR3 reads CASSGEGIGETQYF. The CDR3 nucleotides read TGTGCCAGCAGTGGGGAGGGTATAGGAGAGACCCAGTACTTC.

As regards this clonotype: A read error may be the cause here, since a much bigger clone is one base away. The CDR3 end shows no conserved phenylalanine or tryptophan, and so a read error is likely. The genes are TRBV20-1 and TRBJ2-3; the match to TRBD2 covers 9 bases. Per germline, CDR1 DFQATT and CDR2 SNEGSKA (reference sequence). The CDR3 runs 15 residues. Trimming cost V 7 bases and J 2 bases; bases outside gene matches: 10. CDR3 sequence: CSVRLEREDTDTQYI. CDR3 coding DNA: TGCAGTGTAAGGCTCGAGCGGGAGGACACAGATACGCAGTATATT.

With respect to this clonotype: The conserved final phenylalanine or tryptophan is absent from the CDR3, which likely points to a read error. The chain employs TRBV7-8 and TRBJ2-3; 7 positions match TRBD2. Germline-derived CDR1 and CDR2 are SGHVS and FQNEAQ. The CDR3 length is 16 residues. CDR3 nucleotide sequence: TGTGCCAGCAGCTTCCTCTTCAGGGAGGGCACAGATACTCAGTATTTA. The encoded protein is CASSFLFREGTDTQYL.

This clonotype was recorded only once. The chain uses TRBV29-1 and TRBJ2-5; tentatively, D is TRBD2 (5 bases). The CDR3 consists of 16 residues. Germline V gene lookup returns CDR1 SQVTM and CDR2 ANQGSEA. The V end was cut by 2 bases, the J end by 1 base, with 17 bases between. As DNA, the CDR3 is TGCAGCGTTGAACGAGTAGAGGGAGCCCTCCAAGAGACCCAGTACTTC. This encodes CSVERVEGALQETQYF.

This clonotype appeared many times. The chain couples TRBV6-2 or TRBV6-3 to TRBJ2-3; 9 bases map to TRBD1. The trim removed 4 bases at V and 1 base at J, leaving 6 bases unmatched. There are 16 residues in the CDR3. Germline V CDR1 and CDR2: MNHEY, SVGEGT. For the CDR3, the DNA is TGTGCCAGCAGTTCCGGACAGGGGCTGGGCACAGATACGCAGTATTTT. Its protein is CASSSGQGLGTDTQYF.

The chain couples TRBV29-1 to TRBJ1-2; TRBD1 matches at 7 bases. Looked up from germline, CDR1 is SQVTM and CDR2 is ANQGSEA. The CDR3 runs to 10 residues. The CDR3 DNA follows: TGCAGAGTAGACAGGGATGGCTACACCTTC. Amino acids: CRVDRDGYTF.

The chain is built from TRBV12-3 or TRBV12-4 and TRBJ1-3; D ambiguous. CDR3 length: 12 residues. V was trimmed by 7 bases and J by 6 bases, leaving 10 bases between them. The CDR3 DNA is TGTGCCAGCAATGGGGTGGAAAACACCATATATTTT. Translating gives CASNGVENTIYF.

On this clonotype: This CDR3 is missing its conserved last phenylalanine or tryptophan, likely due to a read error. The DNA is omitted, as the CDR3 cannot be located on it reliably, and the CDR3 follows TCRdb's listing. The V and J genes are TRBV12-3 or TRBV12-4 and TRBJ2-6; the table calls TRBD2, which could not be checked here. The CDR3 numbers 17 amino acids, ends counted. The CDR3 protein is CASSPGTSFSGANVLIS.

As to this clonotype: One junction end does not reproduce the germline sequence, and a read error may be involved. The CDR3 bases are TGTGACAGCAGCTTGCCTGTTGGGGTGAGGGATCAGCCCCAACATTTT. Translating it yields CDSSLPVGVRDQPQHF. The V and J genes are TRBV5-8 and TRBJ1-5; no firm D call. Germline V gene lookup returns CDR1 SGHTS and CDR2 YDEGEE. The CDR3 length is 16 residues.

On this clonotype itself: Relative to the germline gene, one junction end is altered; a read error may explain this. The rearrangement links TRBV4-3 to TRBJ2-5; D assignment may be TRBD1 or TRBD2 (5 bases each). The CDR3 has 14 residues. CDR1 is LGHNA and CDR2 is YSLEER in the germline V gene. CDR3 protein: CASSQEEGRETQYF. The CDR3 coding sequence is TGCGCCAGCAGCCAAGAAGAGGGACGAGAGACCCAGTATTTC.

This clonotype was seen more than once but under ten times. The chain has TRBV28 and TRBJ2-1, with a possible D match to TRBD2 (5 bases). The CDR3 contains 16 residues. V lost 2 bases and J 10 bases, leaving 21 bases between the germline ends. Looked up from germline, CDR1 is MDHEN and CDR2 is SYDVKM. The CDR3 DNA sequence: TGTGCCAGCAGTTTACCGAGCGGACGATACAATGAAGAGCAGTTCTTC. Encoded protein: CASSLPSGRYNEEQFF.

This clonotype was detected only a few times. The gene calls are TRBV21-1 and TRBJ2-5. TRBV21-1 is a listed pseudogene. The CDR3 is made up of 17 amino acids. CDR3 nucleotides: TGTGCCAGCAGCAAACCTGCTGGGCAGGGGGACCAAGAGACCCAGTACTTC. Its translation is CASSKPAGQGDQETQYF.